This paragraph covers one T cell receptor (beta chain) sequence. What it binds is not known. This entry belongs to a study of CD8 T cells in ankylosing spondylitis. Study observations and caveats: A TCR beta motif of about 8 highly homologous variants seemed to mark ankylosing spondylitis blood.

TCRdb used MiXCR to reprocess the 5' RACE reads, holding one entry per CDR3 protein. The table records more than 150,000 distinct CDR3 sequences, 15% to 20% of them present only once. V gave up 1 base and J gave up 9 bases, with 9 bases separating them. Looked up from germline, CDR1 is DFQATT and CDR2 is SNEGSKA (reference sequence). The CDR3 covers 12 residues. This TCR was recovered from a male donor aged 10-35 years with ankylosing spondylitis or in good health (not recorded which). V usage is TRBV20-1 and J usage is TRBJ2-2; D possibly matches TRBD1 or TRBD2 (6 bases each). Sequenced material: blood, either unsorted or a sorted T cell fraction (not recorded which). The CDR3 spells CSARVRGRELFF. Here the CDR3 DNA reads TGCAGTGCTAGAGTTCGGGGGCGGGAGCTGTTTTTT.